Below, one T cell receptor beta chain is given with its context. The data belong to a study of blood T cell repertoires in COVID-19. Data came from immunoSEQ multiplex PCR; TCRdb stores just in-frame clones and leaves some out. The table includes under 200,000 clones, around four fifths detected once. CDR1 is SGHTA, CDR2 FQGTGA, per germline. Trimming at V came to 5 bases and at J to 9 bases, leaving 7 bases not matched to a gene. This CDR3 contains 13 residues. The sequence derives from a woman older than 75 with COVID-19, enrolled during active disease. Sequenced sample: peripheral blood. V is TRBV7-3 and J is TRBJ2-1; 7 bases are shared with TRBD1. CDR3 in amino acids: CASSPGQAIEQFF. The DNA for the CDR3 is TGTGCCAGCAGCCCCGGACAGGCCATTGAGCAGTTCTTC.